This record concerns one T cell receptor beta chain sequence. Its antigen is as yet unknown. The same CDR3 is also encoded by other DNA sequences in this sample. The entry originates in a study of shared clonotypes between healthy human individuals. CD45RO-negative, CCR7-positively selected cells formed the naive CD8 fraction, excluding terminally differentiated effector memory CD45RA+ cells. With 3 bases removed from V and 0 bases from J, the gap between germline ends came to 9 bases. This CDR3 is built from 14 residues. CDR1 is MNHEY and CDR2 is SMNVEV in the germline V gene (reference sequence). Generated by immunoSEQ multiplex PCR, the TCRdb table keeps only in-frame clones and is missing some. The table lists over 2 million clones, about 95% of them singletons. Findings and caveats of the study: The sampled material consisted only of blood, and tissue repertoires are likely to differ.

The receptor's source is a man aged 18 to 29 in good health. The sequencing input was naive CD8+ T cells sorted from blood. This chain connects TRBV27 to TRBJ2-7; a weak D match, TRBD1 (6 bases). The CDR3 bases are TGTGCCAGCAGTTTGACAGGTTCCTCCTACGAGCAGTACTTC. This translates into CASSLTGSSYEQYF.